The following is a T cell receptor (beta chain) sequence with its context. This sample was included in a study of blood T cell repertoires in COVID-19. In the authors' methods: Estimation of nucleated cell counts was performed using reference gene primer amplification. The method was immunoSEQ multiplex PCR; TCRdb's version includes in-frame clones alone and lacks a portion of them. V and J calls and clone size follow that table, whereas D and trimming were derived from the DNA. The table lists around 250,000 clones, about 83% of them singletons. The CDR3 extends over 14 amino acids. Germline V CDR1 and CDR2: WSHSY, SAAADI. The J segment lost 8 bases and the V segment lost 2 bases, leaving 5 bases of the junction unmatched.

The sequence derives from a man aged 25 to 40 who had recovered from COVID-19. Sequencing used peripheral blood. This rearrangement joins TRBV10-2 to TRBJ1-2, with 10 bases that match TRBD1. DNA for the CDR3: TGCGCCAGCAGTGAGACACGGACAGGGGGGGGCTACACCTTC. Amino acids: CASSETRTGGGYTF.